The present T cell receptor beta chain was sequenced within a study of blood T cell repertoires in COVID-19. Study-level information: There were acute and convalescent COVID-19 samples, and they came from the United States, Italy and Spain.

This study enrolled people aged about 18 to 90 from roughly 24 US geographic areas. The assay was immunoSEQ multiplex PCR, and TCRdb's table has in-frame clones only and misses some. The profile shows about 370,000 clones, around 91% of them singletons. Germline CDR1 and CDR2: LNHDA and SQIVND (reference sequence). The V and J ends lost 6 bases and 4 bases, in that order; junction bases with no gene match: 6. The CDR3 runs 15 residues. The rearrangement links TRBV19 to TRBJ1-5; 10 bases align to TRBD1. Material: PBMCs or T cells enriched from blood (not recorded which). The clonotype comes from a young man who had recovered from COVID-19. CDR3 protein: CASRPDRGRNQPQHF. CDR3 bases: TGTGCCAGTAGACCCGACAGGGGGCGGAATCAGCCCCAGCATTTT.